The 24 T cell receptor beta chains below all came from one sample that was sequenced in a study of OX40 agonist ivuxolimab in advanced cancers. The protocol was immunoSEQ multiplex PCR, while the TCRdb copy is restricted to in-frame clones and leaves out a portion. The sample lists about 77,000 clones; 65% to 90% were seen once. The material sequenced was CD4+ or CD8+ T cells sorted from blood, taken in a trial of the OX40 agonist ivuxolimab. The origin of the receptors is an adult with an advanced solid tumor such as melanoma, head and neck, liver or kidney cancer.

The rearrangement joins TRBV7-9 to TRBJ2-1; possibly TRBD2 for D (7 bases). CDR3 size: 17 residues. V was pared by 5 bases and J by 6 bases, with 23 bases between. Germline CDR1 SEHNR, CDR2 FQNEAQ (reference sequence). The CDR3 spells CASSHPGGGGHFNEQFF. DNA of the CDR3: TGTGCCAGCAGCCACCCTGGCGGCGGGGGCCACTTCAATGAGCAGTTCTTC.

The V gene is TRBV6-4, the J gene TRBJ1-5; tentatively, D is TRBD1 (5 bases). Germline V gene sequence: CDR1 MRHNA, CDR2 SNTAGT. The CDR3 sequence is 14 residues long. Between the trimmed V and J ends, which lost 3 bases and 7 bases, there was a span of 13 bases. This CDR3 is CASSEGGGDQPQHF. The CDR3 DNA sequence: TGTGCCAGCAGTGAGGGGGGAGGGGACCAGCCCCAGCATTTT.

The CDR3 loop reads CASSPDRYEQYF. CDR3 nucleotides: TGTGCCAGCTCACCCGACAGATACGAGCAGTACTTC. The rearrangement joins TRBV18 to TRBJ2-7; a weak D match, TRBD1 (5 bases). The CDR3 has 12 residues. Trimming removed 3 bases at V and 4 bases at J, with 7 bases between. Per the germline V gene, CDR1 is KGHSH and CDR2 is LQKENI. The full variable domain, its missing parts supplied by reference TRBV18 and TRBJ2-7, is NAGVMQNPRHLVRRRGQEARLRCSPMKGHSHVYWYRQLPEEGLKFMVYLQKENIIDESGMPKERFSAEFPKEGPSILRIQQVVRGDSAAYFCASSPDRYEQYFGPGTRLTVT.

The chain has TRBV19 and TRBJ1-1; a possible D gene is TRBD1 (5 bases). V gave up 8 bases and J gave up 3 bases, with 19 bases separating them. This CDR3 comprises 15 residues. Germline assignment: CDR1 LNHDA and CDR2 SQIVND (reference sequence). In nucleotides, the CDR3 is TGTGCCAGTGGAGAGAGCGGGGCACTCCACACTGAAGCTTTCTTT. As protein: CASGESGALHTEAFF.

This clone is a singleton in its sample. This CDR3 is CASSLDSGNTIYF. CDR3 DNA sequence: TGTGCCAGCAGCTTAGACTCTGGAAACACCATATATTTT. The gene calls are TRBV7-3 and TRBJ1-3; D call uncertain. Trimming removed 2 bases at V and 0 bases at J, with 2 bases between. The CDR3 length is 13 residues. Per the germline V gene, CDR1 is SGHTA and CDR2 is FQGTGA.

This clone was counted once. This rearrangement joins TRBV9 to TRBJ2-7; D is uncertain. The CDR3 runs 16 residues. The V gene's germline CDR1 is SGDLS and CDR2 YYNGEE. The V gene lost 4 bases and the J gene lost 0 bases, with 17 bases spanning the gap. CDR3 sequence reads: CASSPGAAPNSYEQYF. The CDR3, as DNA: TGTGCCAGCAGCCCAGGAGCAGCCCCTAACTCCTACGAGCAGTACTTC.

This chain joins TRBV18 and TRBJ1-1, with 7 bases that match TRBD1. Trimming cost V 3 bases and J 10 bases; bases outside gene matches: 8. CDR1 and CDR2 from the germline V gene are KGHSH and LQKENI. CDR3 size: 13 residues. Written as DNA, the CDR3 is TGTGCCAGCTCACCCACGACAGGGAGTGGAGCTTTCTTT. Translation gives CASSPTTGSGAFF. Drawing the rest from reference TRBV18 and TRBJ1-1, the complete variable domain is NAGVMQNPRHLVRRRGQEARLRCSPMKGHSHVYWYRQLPEEGLKFMVYLQKENIIDESGMPKERFSAEFPKEGPSILRIQQVVRGDSAAYFCASSPTTGSGAFFGQGTRLTVV.

V and J are TRBV6-6 and TRBJ1-2; D is unresolved. V was trimmed by 4 bases and J by 4 bases, leaving 16 bases between them. Per germline, CDR1 MNHNY and CDR2 SVGAGI (reference sequence). The CDR3 is 15 residues long. The CDR3 reads CASSSIARPLYGYTF. The CDR3 DNA reads TGTGCCAGCAGTTCCATCGCCCGGCCTCTCTATGGCTACACCTTC.

This clone has just a few counts. The chain uses TRBV19 and TRBJ1-1; D ambiguous. The CDR3 runs to 12 residues. V lost 4 bases and J lost 7, with 10 bases in between. Germline V gene sequence: CDR1 LNHDA, CDR2 SQIVND (reference sequence). DNA for the CDR3: TGTGCCAGTAGTACTCATGGCCGTGAAGCTTTCTTT. This encodes CASSTHGREAFF. Using reference TRBV19 and TRBJ1-1 for the parts outside the CDR3, the full variable domain is DGGITQSPKYLFRKEGQNVTLSCEQNLNHDAMYWYRQDPGQGLRLIYYSQIVNDFQKGDIAEGYSVSREKKESFPLTVTSAQKNPTAFYLCASSTHGREAFFGQGTRLTVV.

Here the CDR3 reads CASSPGQAYGYTF. The CDR3 DNA is TGTGCCAGCAGCCCGGGACAGGCCTATGGCTACACCTTC. V is TRBV14 and J is TRBJ1-2; 8 bases map to TRBD1. Trimming at V came to 4 bases and at J to 4 bases, leaving 2 bases not matched to a gene. There are 13 residues in the CDR3. In germline, CDR1 is SGHDN, CDR2 FVKESK.

This chain uses TRBV2 with TRBJ2-3; the match to TRBD2 covers 7 bases. There are 15 residues in the CDR3. The V gene end was trimmed by 6 bases and the J gene end by 6 bases; junction bases not matched to a gene: 12. CDR1 SNHLY and CDR2 FYNNEI come from the germline V gene. The CDR3 region has the DNA TGTGCCAGCAGGGGGGACTACATTTTTGGGGATACGCAGTATTTT. As protein: CASRGDYIFGDTQYF.

The table lists this clone with a few counts. This rearrangement joins TRBV6-5 to TRBJ1-1, with no clear D. The CDR3 contains 14 residues. The V end was cut by 2 bases, the J end by 2 bases, with 9 bases between. Germline loops: CDR1 MNHEY, CDR2 SVGAGI. The CDR3 DNA follows: TGTGCCAGCAGTTACCTGGACTCAAACACTGAAGCTTTCTTT. Amino acids: CASSYLDSNTEAFF.

V usage is TRBV6-6 and J usage is TRBJ1-2; D possibly corresponds to TRBD1 (6 bases). Trimming removed 6 bases at V and 2 bases at J, with 16 bases between. Germline assignment: CDR1 MNHNY and CDR2 SVGAGI (reference sequence). CDR3 length: 15 residues. CDR3 sequence: CASSPPGALNYGYTF. CDR3 DNA: TGTGCCAGCAGCCCCCCAGGGGCTCTCAACTATGGCTACACCTTC.

This chain joins TRBV6-5 and TRBJ2-5; 7 bases fit TRBD2. The CDR3 extends over 15 amino acids. Germline CDR1 MNHEY, CDR2 SVGAGI. V shed 6 bases and J 4 bases; nucleotides not matched to a gene: 11. DNA for the CDR3: TGTGCCAGCAGAGGCGGAACTAGCGTCGGAGAGACCCAGTACTTC. Its protein product is CASRGGTSVGETQYF.

The gene calls are TRBV2 and TRBJ2-7; D tentatively fits TRBD1 or TRBD2 (6 bases each). The V end was cut by 7 bases, the J end by 5 bases, with 21 bases between. Per germline, CDR1 SNHLY and CDR2 FYNNEI. This CDR3 contains 15 residues. Written as DNA, the CDR3 is TGTGCCAGCACTGAGGGGGGCCCTCTCAGGGACGAGCAGTACTTC. Encoded protein: CASTEGGPLRDEQYF.

This chain joins TRBV30 and TRBJ2-5, with TRBD2 identical over 9 bases. V dropped 0 bases and J dropped 5; count of bases not matched to a gene: 10. Per the germline V gene, CDR1 is GTSNPN and CDR2 is SVGIG (reference sequence). This CDR3 has 16 amino acids. The CDR3 loop is CAWSVLGGGGGETQYF. In DNA form, the CDR3 reads TGTGCCTGGAGTGTACTGGGCGGGGGGGGTGGTGAGACCCAGTACTTC.

This clone was observed a single time. The gene calls are TRBV5-1 and TRBJ2-3; 7 bases align to TRBD1. CDR3 length equals 14 residues. Trimming at V came to 4 bases and at J to 2 bases, leaving 4 bases not matched to a gene. Germline V lookup: CDR1 SGHRS, CDR2 YFSETQ. For the CDR3, the DNA is TGCGCCAGCAGCGGGGGACAGACCACAGATACGCAGTATTTT. Translating gives CASSGGQTTDTQYF.

The rearrangement uses TRBV2 and TRBJ2-5; no reliable D call. The ends were cut back, 4 bases at V and 1 base at J, with 7 bases in the middle. CDR1 and CDR2 from the germline V gene are SNHLY and FYNNEI. The CDR3 consists of 13 residues. Written as DNA, the CDR3 is TGTGCCAGCAGTGTACAGTCCCAAGAGACCCAGTACTTC. This encodes CASSVQSQETQYF.

This clone was seen a single time. The chain is built from TRBV6-5 and TRBJ1-4; D gene unclear. Germline CDR1 is MNHEY and CDR2 is SVGAGI. Trimming cost V 7 bases and J 3 bases, with 15 bases left between them. The CDR3 is made up of 15 amino acids. The CDR3 DNA reads TGTGCCAGCATTTTCAGAACGGAATCTAATGAAAAACTGTTTTTT. Protein sequence: CASIFRTESNEKLFF.

This chain connects TRBV7-3 to TRBJ2-1; D could derive from TRBD1 or TRBD2 (7 bases each). Trimming left V 3 bases short and J 7 bases short, with 16 bases between. The germline gives CDR1 SGHTA, CDR2 FQGTGA. The CDR3 runs 15 residues. The DNA for the CDR3 is TGTGCCAGCAGCTTTCAGGGGGGGCCGTGGAATGAGCAGTTCTTC. Translating it yields CASSFQGGPWNEQFF.

In its sample, this clone was seen once. The DNA for the CDR3 is TGTGCCAGCAGCTACCTCGGGAGCGGGGCGCGGGGTACGCAGTATTTT. It specifies CASSYLGSGARGTQYF. The chain joins TRBV7-8 to TRBJ2-3; the match to TRBD2 covers 7 bases. The CDR3 spans 16 residues. Germline trimming cut 4 bases from V and 8 bases from J; bases unmatched to any gene: 15. CDR1 is SGHVS and CDR2 is FQNEAQ in the germline V gene.

The rearrangement links TRBV6-1 to TRBJ1-5; 7 bases are a match to TRBD1. Germline assignment: CDR1 MNHNS and CDR2 SASEGT. The CDR3 is 15 residues long. After removal of 4 bases from V and 0 bases from J, the junction contained 3 bases not matched to a gene. The CDR3 region has the DNA TGTGCCAGCAGTGGACAGGGCTTTAGCAATCAGCCCCAGCATTTT. Amino acid sequence: CASSGQGFSNQPQHF.

The V gene is TRBV6-5, the J gene TRBJ1-2, with D possibly being TRBD1 (6 bases). Between the trimmed V and J ends, which lost 5 bases and 8 bases, there was a span of 21 bases. The CDR3 consists of 15 residues. Germline V gives CDR1 MNHEY, CDR2 SVGAGI. In DNA, the CDR3 is TGTGCCAGCAGTCCGGCCGAACAGGGAGGTGAGGGCTACACCTTC. This encodes CASSPAEQGGEGYTF.

The chain couples TRBV5-4 to TRBJ2-5, with D unresolved. The V end was cut by 0 bases, the J end by 1 base, with 7 bases between. Germline-derived CDR1 and CDR2 are SGHNT and YYREEE (reference sequence). The CDR3 length is 14 residues. The CDR3, as DNA: TGTGCCAGCAGCTTGGGACTTGGCCAAGAGACCCAGTACTTC. This translates into CASSLGLGQETQYF.